The T cell receptor (beta chain) under discussion was sequenced for a study of T cell responses to AZD1222 COVID-19 vaccine. Study results and limitations: Of the AZD1222 recipients, only five to seven were seropositive at baseline.

The CDR3 extends over 15 amino acids. V shed 3 bases and J 0 bases; nucleotides not matched to a gene: 2. Germline-derived CDR1 and CDR2 are MNHEY and SMNVEV (reference sequence). Regarding this clone: Its antigen is not identified.

Data came from immunoSEQ multiplex PCR; TCRdb stores just in-frame clones and leaves some out. The data contain roughly 110,000 clones, over 80% of them singletons. The chain joins TRBV27 to TRBJ1-1; TRBD1 agrees at 9 bases. The source of this sequence is an adult who received the AZD1222 COVID-19 vaccine. Here the sequenced sample was peripheral blood, taken 28 days after the second AZD1222 dose. Here the CDR3 reads CASSLTGGMNTEAFF. The CDR3 region has the DNA TGTGCCAGCAGTTTGACAGGGGGGATGAACACTGAAGCTTTCTTT.